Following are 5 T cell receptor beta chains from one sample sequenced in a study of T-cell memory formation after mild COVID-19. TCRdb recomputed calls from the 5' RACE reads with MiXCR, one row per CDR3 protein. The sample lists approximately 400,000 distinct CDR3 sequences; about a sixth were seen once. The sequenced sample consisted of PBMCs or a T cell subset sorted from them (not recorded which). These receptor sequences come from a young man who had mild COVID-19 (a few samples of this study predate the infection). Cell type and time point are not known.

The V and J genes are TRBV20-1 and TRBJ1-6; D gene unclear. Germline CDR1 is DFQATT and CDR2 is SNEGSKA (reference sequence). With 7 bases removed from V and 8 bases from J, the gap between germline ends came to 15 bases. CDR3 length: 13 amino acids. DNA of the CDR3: TGCAGTGTCCAGCACGGGGAGGATTCACCCCTCCACTTT. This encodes CSVQHGEDSPLHF.

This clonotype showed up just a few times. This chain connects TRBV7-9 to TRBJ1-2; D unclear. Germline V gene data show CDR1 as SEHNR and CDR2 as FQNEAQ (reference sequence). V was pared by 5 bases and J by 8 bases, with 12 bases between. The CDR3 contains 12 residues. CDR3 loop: CASSLGTWGYTF. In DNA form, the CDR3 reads TGTGCCAGCAGCCTTGGAACGTGGGGCTACACCTTC.

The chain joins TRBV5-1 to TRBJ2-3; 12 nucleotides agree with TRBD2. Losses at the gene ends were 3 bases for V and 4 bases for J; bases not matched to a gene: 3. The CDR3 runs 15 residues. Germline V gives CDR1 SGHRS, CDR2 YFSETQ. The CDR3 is CASSSSGGESDTQYF. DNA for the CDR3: TGCGCCAGCAGCTCTAGCGGGGGGGAGTCAGATACGCAGTATTTT.

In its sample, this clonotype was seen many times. The DNA of the CDR3 is TGTGCCAGCAGTTTAGGTCGGGGGTTGGGGAATGAGCAGTTCTTC. Its protein is CASSLGRGLGNEQFF. The chain links TRBV12-3 or TRBV12-4 to TRBJ2-1, with a weak D call TRBD2 (6 bases). The CDR3 is made up of 15 amino acids. Trimming left V 1 base short and J 7 bases short, with 14 bases between.

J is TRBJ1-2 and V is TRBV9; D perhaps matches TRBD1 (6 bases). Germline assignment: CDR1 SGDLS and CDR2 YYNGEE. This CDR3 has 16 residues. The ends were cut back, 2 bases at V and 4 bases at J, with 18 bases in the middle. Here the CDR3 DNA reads TGTGCCAGCAGCGTCCTTCCAGGGGCGCCTCGCTATGGCTACACCTTC. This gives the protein CASSVLPGAPRYGYTF. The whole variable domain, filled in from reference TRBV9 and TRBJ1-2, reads DSGVTQTPKHLITATGQRVTLRCSPRSGDLSVYWYQQSLDQGLQFLIQYYNGEERAKGNILERFSAQQFPDLHSELNLSSLELGDSALYFCASSVLPGAPRYGYTFGSGTRLTVV.